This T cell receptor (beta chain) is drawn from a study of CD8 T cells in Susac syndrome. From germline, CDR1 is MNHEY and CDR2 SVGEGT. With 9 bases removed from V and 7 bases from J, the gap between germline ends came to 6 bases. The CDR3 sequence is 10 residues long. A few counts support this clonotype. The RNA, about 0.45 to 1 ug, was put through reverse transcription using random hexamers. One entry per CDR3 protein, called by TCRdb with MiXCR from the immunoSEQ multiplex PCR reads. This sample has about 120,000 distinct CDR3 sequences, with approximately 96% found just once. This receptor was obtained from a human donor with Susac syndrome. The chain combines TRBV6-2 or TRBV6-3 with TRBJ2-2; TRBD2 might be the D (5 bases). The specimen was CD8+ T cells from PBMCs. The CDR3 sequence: CASRDGELFF. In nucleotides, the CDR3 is TGTGCCAGTCGGGACGGGGAGCTGTTTTTT.